This T cell receptor beta chain comes out of a study of PD-L1 blockade in urothelial cancer. The wider study: Twenty-five of 29 patients were men who had bladder-origin urothelial cancer. Among blood samples, the median T cell count was 130,000 to 150,000.

Germline lookup yields CDR1 MDHEN and CDR2 SYDVKM. With V trimmed by 5 bases and J by 4 bases, 4 bases remained unmatched. The CDR3 sequence is 13 residues long. Time point denoted: pretreatment peripheral blood. Synthetic templates analogous to TCR were spiked into all PCRs individually. Libraries were prepared by immunoSEQ multiplex PCR; TCRdb keeps only in-frame clonotypes and omits some of them. Here the sample spans roughly 39,000 clones, roughly 90% being singletons. General observations from the study: Clonality of blood TCR below the median before treatment predicted better survival.

This clone was seen only once. No antigen is known for it. This TCR derives from a woman aged 55-69 years with urothelial cancer. The rearrangement uses TRBV28 and TRBJ1-2, with 7 bases lining up with TRBD1. The material sequenced was PBMCs, taken around atezolizumab (anti-PD-L1) treatment. CDR3 sequence: CASSTGAAYGYTF. DNA for the CDR3: TGTGCCAGCAGTACAGGGGCTGCCTATGGCTACACCTTC.